The clone carrying this TCR beta chain was detected many times. No antigen is known for it. Template-switching 5'RACE yielded the TCR cDNA; a universal primer site and UMIs were added in the process. MiXCR, run by TCRdb on the 5' RACE reads, gives a single entry per CDR3 protein. In the table there are about 74,000 distinct CDR3 sequences, more than 5.5% of which are singletons. Per the germline V gene, CDR1 is SGHAT and CDR2 is FQNNGV. This CDR3 is built from 15 residues. The V end was cut by 0 bases, the J end by 5 bases, with 14 bases between. The source of the sample is a study of T cells after yellow fever vaccination. Points from the study as a whole: Most primary-vaccination clones recurred post-booster (approximately 96% CD4, 85% to 90% CD8). It was a weaker secondary response, yet one that peaked faster, at day 5 versus 15. Few clonotypes appeared in both CD4 and CD8 compartments.

The sequencing used CD8+ T cells sorted from PBMCs, collected about 5 days after the first yellow fever vaccination. This sequence originates from a man between 18 and 35 years old who received the YFV17D yellow fever vaccine. The chain joins TRBV11-2 to TRBJ2-7; D may match TRBD1 or TRBD2 (5 bases each). CDR3 residues: CASSLDRDGWNEQYF. The CDR3 bases are TGTGCCAGCAGCTTAGATCGGGACGGTTGGAACGAGCAGTACTTC.